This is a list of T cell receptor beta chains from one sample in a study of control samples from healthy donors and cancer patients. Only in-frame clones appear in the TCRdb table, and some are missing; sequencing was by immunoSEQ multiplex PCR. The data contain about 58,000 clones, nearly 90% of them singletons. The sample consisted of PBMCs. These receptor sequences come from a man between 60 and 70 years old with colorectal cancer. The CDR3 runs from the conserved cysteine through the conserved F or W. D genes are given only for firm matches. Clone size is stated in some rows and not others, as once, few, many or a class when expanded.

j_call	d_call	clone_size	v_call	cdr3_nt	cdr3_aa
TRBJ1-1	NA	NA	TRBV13	TGTGCCAGCACCCAAGGCAGGAGATGGACTGAAGCTTTCTTT	CASTQGRRWTEAFF
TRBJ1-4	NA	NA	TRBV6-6	TGTGCCAGCAGTTACGGGGGGAGAAATGAAAAACTGTTTTTT	CASSYGGRNEKLFF
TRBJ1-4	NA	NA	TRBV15	TGTGCCACCAGCAGAGACCAGGGGCTCGGTGAAAAACTGTTTTTT	CATSRDQGLGEKLFF
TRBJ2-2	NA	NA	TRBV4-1	TGCGCCAGCAGCACTAAGATACCGAACACCGGGGAGCTGTTTTTT	CASSTKIPNTGELFF
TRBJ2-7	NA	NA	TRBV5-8	TGTGCCAGCAGGCCGGCCGTAAGCTCCTACGAGCAGTACTTC	CASRPAVSSYEQYF
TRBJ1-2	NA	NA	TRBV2	TGTGCCAGCGGCCCCGGCACCCTTCTTAACTATGGCTACACCTTC	CASGPGTLLNYGYTF
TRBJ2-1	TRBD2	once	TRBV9	TGTGCCAGCAGCGGGGGACTACCCTACAATGAGCAGTTCTTC	CASSGGLPYNEQFF
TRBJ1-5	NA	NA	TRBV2	TGTGCCAGCAGACGTACCCCCAGTAGCAATCAGCCCCAGCATTTT	CASRRTPSSNQPQHF
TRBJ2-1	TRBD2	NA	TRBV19	TGTGCCAGTAGTAGGGCTAGCGGCGCCTACAATGAGCAGTTCTTC	CASSRASGAYNEQFF
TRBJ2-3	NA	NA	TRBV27	TGTGCCAGCAGTTTATCGTACCCCGGGGATACGCAGTATTTT	CASSLSYPGDTQYF
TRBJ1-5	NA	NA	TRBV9	TGTGCCAGCAGCGTCGCCGGGACACCTAGCAATCAGCCCCAGCATTTT	CASSVAGTPSNQPQHF
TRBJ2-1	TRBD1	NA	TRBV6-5	TGTGCCAGCAGTACGGACAGGGGGGCTTACAATGAGCAGTTCTTC	CASSTDRGAYNEQFF
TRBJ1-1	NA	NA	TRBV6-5	TGTGCCAGCAGAACCGGGCCCCTGATACTCACTGAAGCTTTCTTT	CASRTGPLILTEAFF
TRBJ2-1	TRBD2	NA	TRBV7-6	TGTGCCAGCAGCTTAGTTTATGGCGGGGGGGCTTACAATGAGCAGTTCTTC	CASSLVYGGGAYNEQFF
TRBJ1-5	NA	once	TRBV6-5	TGTGCCAGCAGTTACGGTGGGAGCAATCAGCCCCAGCATTTT	CASSYGGSNQPQHF
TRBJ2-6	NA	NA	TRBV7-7	TGTGCCAGCAGCCCGCGGCTATCTGGGGCCAACGTCCTGACTTTC	CASSPRLSGANVLTF
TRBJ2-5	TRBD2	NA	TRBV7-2	TGTGCCAGCAGCTTCTCTAGCGGGGGAGAGACCCAGTACTTC	CASSFSSGGETQYF
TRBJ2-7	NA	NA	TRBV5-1	TGCGCCAGCAGCTCCACAGGGTACGGGTACGAGCAGTACTTC	CASSSTGYGYEQYF
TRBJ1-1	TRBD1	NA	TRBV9	TGTGCCAGCAGCGGACAGGGGACTGAAGCTTTCTTT	CASSGQGTEAFF
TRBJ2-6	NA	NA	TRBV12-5	TGTGCTAGTGGTTTGCGCCTCTCTGGGGCCAACGTCCTGACTTTC	CASGLRLSGANVLTF
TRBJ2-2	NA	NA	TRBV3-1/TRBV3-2	TGTGCCAGCAGCCCAGCAGTCGTGACAGGGAGGACCGGGGAGCTGTTTTTT	CASSPAVVTGRTGELFF
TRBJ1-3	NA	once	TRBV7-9	TGTGCCAGCAGCCCCAGGGACTCTGGAAACACCATATATTTT	CASSPRDSGNTIYF
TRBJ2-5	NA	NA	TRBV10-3	TGTGCCATCAGTGGAATACCGACACAAGAGACCCAGTACTTC	CAISGIPTQETQYF
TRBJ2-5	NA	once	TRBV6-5	TGTGCCAGCACCCCCCGGCTGTCTCCGGGGGAGACCCAGTACTTC	CASTPRLSPGETQYF
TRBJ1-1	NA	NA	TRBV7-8	TGTGCCAGCAGCTTCTATGGGGGCATGAACACTGAAGCTTTCTTT	CASSFYGGMNTEAFF
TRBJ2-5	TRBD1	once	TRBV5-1	TGCGCCAGCAGCACGACAGGGGGTCAAGAGACCCAGTACTTC	CASSTTGGQETQYF
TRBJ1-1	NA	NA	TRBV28	TGTGCCAGCAGCTTACAGGGTGGGAACACTGAAGCTTTCTTT	CASSLQGGNTEAFF
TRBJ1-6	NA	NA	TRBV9	TGTGCCAGCAGCGTAGAGGCGCAGGGCTATAATTCACCCCTCCACTTT	CASSVEAQGYNSPLHF
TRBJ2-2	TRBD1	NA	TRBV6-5	TGTGCCAGCACCGACCAGGGGGCAAACACCGGGGAGCTGTTTTTT	CASTDQGANTGELFF
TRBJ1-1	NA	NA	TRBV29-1	TGCAGCGTTAACAGGTTTGAAACTGAAGCTTTCTTT	CSVNRFETEAFF
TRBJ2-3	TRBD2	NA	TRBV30	TGTGCCTGGAGGGCGGGGGGGCTCACAGATACGCAGTATTTT	CAWRAGGLTDTQYF
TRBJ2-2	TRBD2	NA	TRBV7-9	TGTGCCAGCGACCGGGGGGGCACCGGGGAGCTGTTTTTT	CASDRGGTGELFF
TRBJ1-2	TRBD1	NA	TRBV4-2	TGTGCCAGCAGCCAAGATCAGACAGGGTGGGGGGGTGGCTACACCTTC	CASSQDQTGWGGGYTF
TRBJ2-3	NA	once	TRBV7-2	TGTGCCAGCAGCTTTAGTTCGGGGCCCCCGGGAGATACGCAGTATTTT	CASSFSSGPPGDTQYF
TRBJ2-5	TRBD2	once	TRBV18	TGTGCCAGCTCACAGACTAGCGGGGGGCCCCAAGAGACCCAGTACTTC	CASSQTSGGPQETQYF